This T cell receptor beta chain was recorded in a study of shared clonotypes between healthy human individuals. Study summary: Three CD4 naive, three CD4 memory, two CD8 naive and one CD8 memory plate were used per donor. Study observations and caveats: Clonotypes not shared had lower generation probabilities than those common to all four donors.

CDR3 length: 13 amino acids. Trimming stripped 3 bases from V and 6 bases from J, with 11 bases between. Germline assignment: CDR1 SQVTM and CDR2 ANQGSEA. Of note for this clone: Its specificity is unknown.

Splitting of CD4+ cells produced CD45RA+ naive and CD45RA-negative memory subsets. Replicate PCRs run on sorted subsets employed approximately 0.2 ug DNA, tens of thousands of T cell genomes. The assay was immunoSEQ multiplex PCR, and TCRdb's table has in-frame clones only and misses some. The sample carries a few million clones, approximately 95% recorded once. The receptor's source is a man between 18 and 35 years old in good health. Material for sequencing was naive CD4+ T cells sorted from blood. As to subset: CD45RA+ positively selected. The J gene is TRBJ2-2, the V gene TRBV29-1, with D perhaps TRBD2 (6 bases). CDR3 sequence reads: CSVDIWGAGELFF. DNA of the CDR3: TGCAGCGTTGATATTTGGGGGGCCGGGGAGCTGTTTTTT.